This T cell receptor beta chain was identified during a study of cytomegalovirus exposure and HLA in healthy donors. Notes on the study in general: With high specificity and sensitivity, the classifier reportedly diagnosed cytomegalovirus status. Owing to their indistinguishability, certain V segments, notably TRBV6-2 and TRBV6-3, were excluded.

PCR involved 60 Vbeta and 13 Jbeta primers. The assay was immunoSEQ multiplex PCR, and TCRdb's table has in-frame clones only and misses some. The data show about 130,000 clones, with about 64% seen just once and less than 2.5% held by the top ten. The donors (healthy individuals) were bone marrow donors. On this clone: Antigen: not known.

The germline CDR1 and CDR2 sequences are KGHSH and LQKENI. The V and J ends lost 3 bases and 0 bases, in that order; junction bases with no gene match: 6. The CDR3 consists of 17 residues. The chain couples TRBV18 to TRBJ1-2; 11 nucleotides align to TRBD1. Material: PBMCs. This TCR derives from a woman aged 35 to 49 in good health and CMV-seronegative. CDR3 in amino acids: CASSPGQGGLANYGYTF. CDR3 DNA: TGTGCCAGCTCACCGGGACAGGGGGGCCTAGCTAACTATGGCTACACCTTC.